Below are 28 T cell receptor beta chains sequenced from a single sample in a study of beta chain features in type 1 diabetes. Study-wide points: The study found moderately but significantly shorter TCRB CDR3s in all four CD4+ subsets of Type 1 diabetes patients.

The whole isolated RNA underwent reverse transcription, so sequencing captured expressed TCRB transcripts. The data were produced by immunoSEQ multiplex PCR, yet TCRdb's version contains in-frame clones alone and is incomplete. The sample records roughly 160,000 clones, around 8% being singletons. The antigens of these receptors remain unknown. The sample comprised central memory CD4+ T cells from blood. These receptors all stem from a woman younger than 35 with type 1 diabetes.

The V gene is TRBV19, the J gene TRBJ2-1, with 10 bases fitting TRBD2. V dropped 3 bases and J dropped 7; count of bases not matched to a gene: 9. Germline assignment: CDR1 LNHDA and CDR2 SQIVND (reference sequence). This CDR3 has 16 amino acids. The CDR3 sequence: CASSIRSSGSSNEQFF. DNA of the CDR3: TGTGCCAGTAGTATCCGATCTAGCGGGAGTAGTAATGAGCAGTTCTTC.

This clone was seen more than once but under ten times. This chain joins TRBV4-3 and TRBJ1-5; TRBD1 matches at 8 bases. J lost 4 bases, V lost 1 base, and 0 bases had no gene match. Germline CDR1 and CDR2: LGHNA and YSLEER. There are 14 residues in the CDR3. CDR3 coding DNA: TGCGCCAGCAGCCAAGGGACAGGGAATCAGCCCCAGCATTTT. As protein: CASSQGTGNQPQHF.

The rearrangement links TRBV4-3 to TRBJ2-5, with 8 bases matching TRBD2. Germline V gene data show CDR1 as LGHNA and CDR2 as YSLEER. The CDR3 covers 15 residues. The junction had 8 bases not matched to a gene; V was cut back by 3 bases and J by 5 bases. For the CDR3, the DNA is TGCGCCAGCAGCCAGAGGGCGGGGGGCGAGGAGACCCAGTACTTC. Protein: CASSQRAGGEETQYF.

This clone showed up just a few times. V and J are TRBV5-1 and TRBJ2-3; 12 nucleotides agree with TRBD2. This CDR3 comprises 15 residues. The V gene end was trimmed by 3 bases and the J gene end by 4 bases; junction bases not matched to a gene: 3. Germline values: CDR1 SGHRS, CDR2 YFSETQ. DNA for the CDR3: TGCGCCAGCAGCTCTGGACTAGCGGGGCCAGATACGCAGTATTTT. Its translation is CASSSGLAGPDTQYF.

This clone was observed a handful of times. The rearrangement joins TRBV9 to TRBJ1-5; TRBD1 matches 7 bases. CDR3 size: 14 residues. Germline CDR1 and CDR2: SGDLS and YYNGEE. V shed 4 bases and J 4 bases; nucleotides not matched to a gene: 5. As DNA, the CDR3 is TGTGCCAGCAGCCCCCAGGGGGGTAATCAGCCCCAGCATTTT. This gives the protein CASSPQGGNQPQHF.

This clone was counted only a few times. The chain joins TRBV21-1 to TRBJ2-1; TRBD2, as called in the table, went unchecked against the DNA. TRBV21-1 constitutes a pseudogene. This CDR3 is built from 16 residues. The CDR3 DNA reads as TGTGCCAGCAGCAAAGGCCGCGGGAGAGGCGCGGATGAGCAGTTCTTC. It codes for CASSKGRGRGADEQFF.

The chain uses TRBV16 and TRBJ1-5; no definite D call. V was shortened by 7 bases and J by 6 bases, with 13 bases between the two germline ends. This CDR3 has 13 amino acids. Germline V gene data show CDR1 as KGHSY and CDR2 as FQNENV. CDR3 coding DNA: TGTGCCAGCATTTCCGAGCCCGGTCAGCCCCAGCATTTT. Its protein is CASISEPGQPQHF.

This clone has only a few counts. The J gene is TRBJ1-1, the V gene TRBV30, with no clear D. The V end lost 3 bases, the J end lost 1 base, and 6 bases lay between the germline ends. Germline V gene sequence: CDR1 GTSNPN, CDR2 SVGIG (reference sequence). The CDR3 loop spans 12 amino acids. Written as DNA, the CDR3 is TGTGCCTGGAGGAACAGGAACACTGAAGCTTTCTTT. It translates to CAWRNRNTEAFF.

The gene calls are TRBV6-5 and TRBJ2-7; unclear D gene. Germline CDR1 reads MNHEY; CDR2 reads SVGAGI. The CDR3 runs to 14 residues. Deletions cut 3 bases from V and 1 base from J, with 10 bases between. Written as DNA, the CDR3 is TGTGCCAGCAGTTATGGAGCAGCTTCCTACGAGCAGTACTTC. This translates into CASSYGAASYEQYF.

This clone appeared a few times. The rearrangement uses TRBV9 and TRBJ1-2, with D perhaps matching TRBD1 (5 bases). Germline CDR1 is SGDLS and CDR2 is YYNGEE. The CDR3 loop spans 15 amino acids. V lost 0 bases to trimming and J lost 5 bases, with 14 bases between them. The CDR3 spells CASSVAPQGQYGYTF. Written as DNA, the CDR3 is TGTGCCAGCAGCGTAGCTCCCCAGGGCCAATATGGCTACACCTTC.

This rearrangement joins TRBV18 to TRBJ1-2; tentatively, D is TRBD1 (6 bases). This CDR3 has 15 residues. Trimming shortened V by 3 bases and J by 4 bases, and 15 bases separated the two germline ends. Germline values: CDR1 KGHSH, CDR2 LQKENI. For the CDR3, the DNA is TGTGCCAGCTCACCCGCCTGGGGGCATCGCTATGGCTACACCTTC. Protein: CASSPAWGHRYGYTF.

CDR3 DNA sequence: TGTGCCAGCAGCCCACAGGGACGACAAGAGACCCAGTACTTC. Amino acids: CASSPQGRQETQYF. The chain carries TRBV7-9 and TRBJ2-5, with TRBD1 as a possible D gene (6 bases). The V end lost 5 bases, the J end lost 2 bases, and 12 bases lay between the germline ends. In germline, CDR1 is SEHNR, CDR2 FQNEAQ (reference sequence). This CDR3 is built from 14 residues. The whole variable domain, filled in from reference TRBV7-9 and TRBJ2-5, reads DTGVSQNPRHKITKRGQNVTFRCDPISEHNRLYWYRQTLGQGPEFLTYFQNEAQLEKSRLLSDRFSAERPKGSFSTLEIQRTEQGDSAMYLCASSPQGRQETQYFGPGTRLLVL.

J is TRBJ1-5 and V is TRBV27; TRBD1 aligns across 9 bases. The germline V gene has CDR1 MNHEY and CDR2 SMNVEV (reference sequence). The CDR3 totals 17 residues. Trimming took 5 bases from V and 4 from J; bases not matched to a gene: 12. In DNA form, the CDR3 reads TGTGCCAGCAGTCCGATTAGAGCCGGACAGGGGAATCAGCCCCAGCATTTT. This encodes CASSPIRAGQGNQPQHF.

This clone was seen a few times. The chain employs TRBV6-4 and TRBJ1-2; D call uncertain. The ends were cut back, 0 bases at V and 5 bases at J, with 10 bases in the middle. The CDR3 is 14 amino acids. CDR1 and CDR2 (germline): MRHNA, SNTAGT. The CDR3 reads CASSDSGSSYGYTF. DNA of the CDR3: TGTGCCAGCAGTGACTCGGGCAGCTCGTATGGCTACACCTTC.

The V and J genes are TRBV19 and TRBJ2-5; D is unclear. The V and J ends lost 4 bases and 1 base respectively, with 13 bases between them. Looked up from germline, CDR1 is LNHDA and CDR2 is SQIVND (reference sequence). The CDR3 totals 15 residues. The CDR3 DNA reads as TGTGCCAGTAGTAGCCAGGCCGCCTCCCAAGAGACCCAGTACTTC. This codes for CASSSQAASQETQYF.

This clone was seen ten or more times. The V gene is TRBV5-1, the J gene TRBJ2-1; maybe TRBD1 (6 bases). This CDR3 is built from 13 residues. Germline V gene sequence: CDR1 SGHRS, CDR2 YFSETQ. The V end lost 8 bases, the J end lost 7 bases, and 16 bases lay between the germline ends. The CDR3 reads CASSGQGLNEQFF. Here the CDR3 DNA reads TGCGCCAGTAGTGGGCAGGGGTTGAATGAGCAGTTCTTC.

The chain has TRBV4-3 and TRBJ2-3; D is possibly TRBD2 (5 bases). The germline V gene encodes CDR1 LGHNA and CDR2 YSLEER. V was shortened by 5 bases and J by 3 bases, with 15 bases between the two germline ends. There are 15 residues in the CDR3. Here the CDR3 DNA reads TGCGCCAGCAGCGTTACGATCGGAGGTACAGATACGCAGTATTTT. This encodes CASSVTIGGTDTQYF.

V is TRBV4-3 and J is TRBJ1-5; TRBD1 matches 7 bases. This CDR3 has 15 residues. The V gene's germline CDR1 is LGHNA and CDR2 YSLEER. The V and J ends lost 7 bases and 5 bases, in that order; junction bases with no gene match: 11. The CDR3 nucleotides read TGCGCCAGCACCGGAATTGGGACAGACTATCAGCCCCAGCATTTT. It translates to CASTGIGTDYQPQHF.

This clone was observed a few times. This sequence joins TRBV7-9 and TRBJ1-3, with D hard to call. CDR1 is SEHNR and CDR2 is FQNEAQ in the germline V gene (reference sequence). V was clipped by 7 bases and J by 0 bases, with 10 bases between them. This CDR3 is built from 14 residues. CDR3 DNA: TGTGCCAGCATCAAACTGAACTCTGGAAACACCATATATTTT. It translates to CASIKLNSGNTIYF.

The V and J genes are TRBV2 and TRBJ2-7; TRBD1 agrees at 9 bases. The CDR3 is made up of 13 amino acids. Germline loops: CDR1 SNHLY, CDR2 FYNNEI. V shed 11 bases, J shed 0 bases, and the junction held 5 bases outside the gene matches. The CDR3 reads CAGGQGVSYEQYF. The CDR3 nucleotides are TGTGCCGGGGGACAGGGTGTCTCCTACGAGCAGTACTTC.

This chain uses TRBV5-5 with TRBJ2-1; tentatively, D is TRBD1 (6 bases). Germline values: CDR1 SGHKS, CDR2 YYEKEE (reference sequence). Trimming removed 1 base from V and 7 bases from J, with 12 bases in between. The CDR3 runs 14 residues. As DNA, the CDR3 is TGTGCCAGCAGCTTGATCCAGGGGAAGAATGAGCAGTTCTTC. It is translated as CASSLIQGKNEQFF.

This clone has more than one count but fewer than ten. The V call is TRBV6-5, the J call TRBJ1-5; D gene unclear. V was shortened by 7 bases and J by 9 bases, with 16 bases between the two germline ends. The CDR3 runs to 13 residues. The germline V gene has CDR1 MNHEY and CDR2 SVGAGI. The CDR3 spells CASNLPGDRPQHF. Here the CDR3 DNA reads TGTGCCAGCAATCTACCGGGAGATCGGCCCCAGCATTTT.

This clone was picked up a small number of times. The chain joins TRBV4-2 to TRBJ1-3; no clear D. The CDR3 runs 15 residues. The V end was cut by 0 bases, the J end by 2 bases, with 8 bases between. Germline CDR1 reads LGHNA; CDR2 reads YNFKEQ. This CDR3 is CASSQDYGAGNTIYF. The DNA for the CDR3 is TGTGCCAGCAGCCAAGATTACGGGGCTGGAAACACCATATATTTT.

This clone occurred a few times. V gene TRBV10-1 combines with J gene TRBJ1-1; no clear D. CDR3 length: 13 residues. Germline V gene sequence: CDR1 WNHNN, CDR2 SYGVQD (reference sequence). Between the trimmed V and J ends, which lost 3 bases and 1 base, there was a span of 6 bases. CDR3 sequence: CASSDEKNTEAFF. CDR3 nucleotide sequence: TGCGCCAGCAGTGACGAGAAGAACACTGAAGCTTTCTTT.

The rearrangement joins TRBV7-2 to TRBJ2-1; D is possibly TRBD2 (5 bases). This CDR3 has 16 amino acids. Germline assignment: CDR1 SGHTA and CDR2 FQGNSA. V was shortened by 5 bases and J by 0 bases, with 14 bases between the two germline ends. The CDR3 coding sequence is TGTGCCAGCAGCCCCGCTAGGGAGTCCTCCTACAATGAGCAGTTCTTC. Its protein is CASSPARESSYNEQFF. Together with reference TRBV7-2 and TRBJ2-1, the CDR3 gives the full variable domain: GAGVSQSPSNKVTEKGKDVELRCDPISGHTALYWYRQSLGQGLEFLIYFQGNSAPDKSGLPSDRFSAERTGGSVSTLTIQRTQQEDSAVYLCASSPARESSYNEQFFGPGTRLTVL.

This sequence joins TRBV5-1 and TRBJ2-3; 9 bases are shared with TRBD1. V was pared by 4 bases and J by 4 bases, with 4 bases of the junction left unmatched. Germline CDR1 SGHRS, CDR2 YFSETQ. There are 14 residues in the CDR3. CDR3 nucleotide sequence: TGCGCCAGCAGCCGGACAGGGGTGCCAGATACGCAGTATTTT. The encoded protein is CASSRTGVPDTQYF.

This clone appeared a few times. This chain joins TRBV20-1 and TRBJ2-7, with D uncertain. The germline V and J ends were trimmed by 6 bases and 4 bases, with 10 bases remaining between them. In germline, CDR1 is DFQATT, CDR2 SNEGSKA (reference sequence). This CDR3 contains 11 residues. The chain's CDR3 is CSASQDYEQYF. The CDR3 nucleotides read TGCAGTGCGTCTCAGGATTACGAGCAGTACTTC.

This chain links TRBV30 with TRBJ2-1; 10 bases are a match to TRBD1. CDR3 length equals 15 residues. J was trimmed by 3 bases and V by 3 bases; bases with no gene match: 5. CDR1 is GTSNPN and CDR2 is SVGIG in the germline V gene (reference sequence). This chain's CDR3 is CAWRTGQGGYNEQFF. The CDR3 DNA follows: TGTGCCTGGAGGACCGGACAGGGGGGCTACAATGAGCAGTTCTTC.